Below, one T cell receptor beta chain is given with its context. Its antigen remains undetermined. The sample holds no much larger clone one base away, and base qualities are not on file. The CDR3 goes from the cysteine to the phenylalanine over 14 residues. Kept here is only the CDR3 DNA, which spans 42 bases and is read in frame from base 1. The germline V gene (reference sequence) provides CDR1 LNHDA and CDR2 SQIVND. V drops 3 bases and J drops 8 bases, leaving 16 bases in between. Taken with the paper, the label for treatment or condition translates to: roughly 10-day PBMC culture with coronavirus spike peptide pools or control peptides (ViraFEST assay). The study used the ViraFEST assay, which expanded antigen-specific T cells with peptide pools and then identified expanded clonotypes by TCR sequencing. The convalescent patients' positive SARS-CoV-2 PCR tests were from March to December 2020, which was before the Alpha, Beta and Delta variants emerged in the United States. PBMCs were cultured at under 2.5 million per well in IMDM supplemented with 5% human AB serum and 8.5 to 10 IU/ml IL-2, with approximately 9.5 ug/ml peptide pools added. Half of the culture medium was replaced with fresh IL-2-containing medium on days 3 and 7. Once the cells had been in culture for approximately 10 days, the EasySep CD4+ T cell isolation kit was used to isolate CD4+ T cells by negative selection. Ficoll-Paque Plus gradient centrifugation was used to isolate PBMCs from whole blood, and the isolated PBMCs were then either used fresh or cryopreserved at -140C. Culture conditions were generally each tested in triplicate wells.

This sample is drawn from a study of vaccination and CD4 T cells after COVID-19 (dated by TCRdb to the early 2020s). At the level of the whole study: Every convalescent patient had a positive nasal swab PCR test for SARS-CoV-2, with mild disease in nine patients and severe disease in one. The convalescent cohort comprised six males and four females, including two Hispanic individuals, seven Caucasians, two Asians and one multiracial person. Participants got two doses of the Pfizer-BioNTech BNT162b2 vaccine (n=8) or two doses of the Moderna mRNA-1273 vaccine (n=2). Post-COVID blood samples were collected from convalescent patients a median of roughly 100 days after diagnosis, with a range of about 35 to 161 days. Post-vaccine blood samples were collected a median of approximately eleven weeks after the second vaccine dose, ranging from roughly 13 to 250 days. Overlapping spike peptide pools from SARS-CoV-2 and from the common cold coronaviruses HCoV-NL63, HCoV-OC43 and HCoV-229E were used as culture stimuli. In control cultures, a CEFX viral epitope pool was used as positive control, an HIV-1 Nef peptide pool was used as negative control, or no peptide was added. The spike-specific CD4+ TCR repertoire was compared before and after mRNA vaccination in about nine COVID-19 convalescent patients and a handful of infection-naive healthy vaccine recipients.

Libraries were prepared through PCR. DNA from cultured CD4+ T cells underwent TCR sequencing with the Oncomine TCR Beta short-read assay at the Johns Hopkins FTIC core. The QIAamp micro DNA kit was used to extract genomic DNA from the cultured CD4+ T cells. Oncomine TCR Beta libraries made from cultured CD4+ T cells were pooled using unique dual indexes and sequenced on an Illumina iSeq 100. On the study's bioinformatics: Non-productive sequences were removed, and CDR3s not starting with C, not ending with F or W, or shorter than 7 amino acids were discarded. The MANAFEST web application identified antigen-specific clonotypes by comparing peptide-stimulated wells against reference wells and other culture wells. Positive clones required FDR below 0.05, an odds ratio above 5, and productive frequency above 0.1% in at least two of three replicate wells. Clonotypes that were significantly expanded in both SARS-CoV-2 spike wells and at least one common cold coronavirus spike condition were defined as cross-reactive. Similarity between CDR3 sequences was evaluated in R version 3.6.1 using Levenshtein distances (stringdist) and unrooted phylogenetic trees (ape). TCRdb redid the processing of the public reads, applying fastp at Q25 and MiXCR, and retained in-frame beta chains. Identical CDR3 protein sequences are pooled into one entry, listed with their most common genes and DNA. What appears here as the V and J calls and clone size reflects TCRdb's work, not the paper's. This sample is represented by roughly 3,200 distinct CDR3 sequences; 80% of them were singletons. The ten largest clones add up to 39% of the sample.

Study-level results and caveats: The median number of SARS-CoV-2-reactive clonotypes rose from about 19 after infection to a few dozen after vaccination, but the change was not significant. Among convalescent patients, a median about 86% of the SARS-CoV-2-reactive clones seen after vaccination appeared only after vaccination, which suggests priming specific to the vaccine. Relatively few convalescent patients were included in the study, and early timepoints after natural infection were not analyzed. Of the vaccine-specific clones in convalescent patients, 304 of 307, or nearly all, reacted only to SARS-CoV-2 spike and did not cross-react with common cold coronaviruses.

Sequences were obtained from CD4+ T cells from blood, cultured in vitro. The sequence links TRBV19 to TRBJ1-2, and possibly TRBD1, on 5 matching bases. The receptor's source is a human donor who had recovered from COVID-19. The CDR3 protein is CASSIVGARSGYTF. In nucleotide form, the sequence is TGTGCCAGTAGTATTGTAGGGGCGAGGAGCGGCTACACCTTC. The entire variable domain, with the stretches around the CDR3 drawn from the reference TRBV19 and TRBJ1-2 proteins, is DGGITQSPKYLFRKEGQNVTLSCEQNLNHDAMYWYRQDPGQGLRLIYYSQIVNDFQKGDIAEGYSVSREKKESFPLTVTSAQKNPTAFYLCASSIVGARSGYTFGSGTRLTVV.